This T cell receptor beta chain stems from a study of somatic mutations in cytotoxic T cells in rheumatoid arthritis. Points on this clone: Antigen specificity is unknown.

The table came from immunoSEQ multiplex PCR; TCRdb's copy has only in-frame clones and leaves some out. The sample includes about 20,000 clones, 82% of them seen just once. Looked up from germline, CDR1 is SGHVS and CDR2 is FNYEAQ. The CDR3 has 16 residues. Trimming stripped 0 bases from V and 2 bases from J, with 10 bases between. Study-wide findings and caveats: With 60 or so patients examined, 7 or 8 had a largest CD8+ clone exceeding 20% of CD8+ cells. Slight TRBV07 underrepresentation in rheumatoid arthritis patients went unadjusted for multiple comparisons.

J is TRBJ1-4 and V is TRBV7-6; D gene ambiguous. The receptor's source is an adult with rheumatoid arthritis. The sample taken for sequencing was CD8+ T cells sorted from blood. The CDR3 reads CASSLAYSLTNEKLFF. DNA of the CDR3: TGTGCCAGCAGCTTAGCGTATAGCTTGACTAATGAAAAACTGTTTTTT.